A single sample is the source of the 21 T cell receptor beta chains below, sequenced in a study of technical replicates of blood from several donors. TCRdb keeps only in-frame clones here, not all; method: immunoSEQ multiplex PCR. The repertoire holds roughly 80,000 clones, with approximately 93% as singletons. The sequencing input was T cells isolated from PBMCs. The receptors were sampled from a human donor in good health.

The chain employs TRBV29-1 and TRBJ2-4, with D hard to call. CDR1 and CDR2 (germline): SQVTM, ANQGSEA. The germline V and J ends were trimmed by 4 bases and 0 bases, with 10 bases remaining between them. The CDR3 extends over 14 amino acids. The DNA for the CDR3 is TGCAGCGTTGTCGGTAGACTAGCCAAAAACATTCAGTACTTC. As protein: CSVVGRLAKNIQYF.

As to this clone: One end of the junction varies from germline; a read error may be responsible. This chain links TRBV2 with TRBJ1-2; the match to TRBD1 covers 12 bases. This CDR3 has 12 amino acids. Germline V gene sequence: CDR1 SNHLY, CDR2 FYNNEI. The CDR3 loop is CASSGGQGAAPF. CDR3 coding DNA: TGTGCCAGCAGTGGGGGACAGGGGGCCGCTCCCTTC.

The rearrangement links TRBV14 to TRBJ2-7; D is possibly TRBD2 (6 bases). CDR3 length: 14 residues. Trimming stripped 0 bases from V and 10 bases from J, with 16 bases between. Germline lookup yields CDR1 SGHDN and CDR2 FVKESK. The CDR3 DNA follows: TGTGCCAGCAGCCAAGATTTAACTAGCAGAAACCAGTACTTC. Its protein product is CASSQDLTSRNQYF.

The CDR3 protein is CAWNQGSYGYTF. CDR3 sequence (DNA): TGTGCCTGGAATCAGGGGAGCTATGGCTACACCTTC. The V and J genes are TRBV30 and TRBJ1-2; possible D gene TRBD1, 6 bases. Trimming removed 4 bases from V and 4 bases from J, with 10 bases in between. This CDR3 comprises 12 residues. The germline V gene encodes CDR1 GTSNPN and CDR2 SVGIG (reference sequence).

This chain connects TRBV7-8 to TRBJ2-2; D possibly corresponds to TRBD1 (5 bases). V lost 2 bases and J 5 bases, leaving 15 bases between the germline ends. The CDR3 is 16 residues long. From germline, CDR1 is SGHVS and CDR2 FQNEAQ. CDR3 sequence reads: CASSLFETAITGELFF. The CDR3 nucleotides read TGTGCCAGCAGCTTATTTGAGACAGCGATTACCGGGGAGCTGTTTTTT.

The chain recombines TRBV11-3 with TRBJ2-7, with 7 bases fitting TRBD1. The ends lost 6 bases at V and 1 base at J; junction bases unmatched: 9. The CDR3 consists of 15 residues. In germline, CDR1 is SGHNT, CDR2 YENEEA. This chain's CDR3 is CASSFRDRQSYEQYF. Written as DNA, the CDR3 is TGTGCCAGCAGTTTCCGGGACAGACAATCCTACGAGCAGTACTTC.

This chain joins TRBV27 and TRBJ2-7; possibly TRBD2 for D (6 bases). Looked up from germline, CDR1 is MNHEY and CDR2 is SMNVEV (reference sequence). The CDR3 has 16 amino acids. Between the trimmed V and J ends, which lost 3 bases and 2 bases, there was a span of 17 bases. CDR3 bases: TGTGCCAGCAGTTTCTCCACGGGACTTTTAACCTACGAGCAGTACTTC. It codes for CASSFSTGLLTYEQYF.

The chain carries TRBV4-1 and TRBJ1-2, with a weak D call TRBD1 (6 bases). This CDR3 is 18 amino acids long. CDR1 and CDR2 from the germline V gene are MGHRA and YSYEKL. The germline V and J ends were trimmed by 2 bases and 5 bases, with 24 bases remaining between them. The chain's CDR3 is CASSQIKKNRADRYGYTF. CDR3 sequence (DNA): TGCGCCAGCAGCCAAATAAAAAAAAACAGGGCCGATCGTTATGGCTACACCTTC.

The V call is TRBV7-3, the J call TRBJ2-1; 9 nucleotides align to TRBD2. Germline CDR1 and CDR2: SGHTA and FQGTGA. V shed 2 bases and J 7 bases; nucleotides not matched to a gene: 6. This CDR3 is 15 amino acids long. CDR3 DNA: TGTGCCAGCAGCTTATATAGCGGGAGCAAGAATGAGCAGTTCTTC. This sequence encodes CASSLYSGSKNEQFF.

As concerns this clone: Other DNA sequences in the sample encode the same CDR3. J is TRBJ2-7 and V is TRBV6-5; possibly TRBD1 for D (6 bases). Germline loops: CDR1 MNHEY, CDR2 SVGAGI. Trimming removed 6 bases at V and 5 bases at J, with 11 bases between. The CDR3 has 12 amino acids. The CDR3 is CASSSPGDEQYF. Here the CDR3 DNA reads TGTGCCAGCAGCTCCCCAGGGGACGAGCAGTACTTC.

CDR3 DNA: TGTGCCAGCAGTTACAGCGGAGGGGTAGATACGCAGTATTTT. Protein product: CASSYSGGVDTQYF. The chain links TRBV6-6 to TRBJ2-3, with D perhaps matching TRBD2 (6 bases). Germline-derived CDR1 and CDR2 are MNHNY and SVGAGI (reference sequence). V lost 2 bases, J lost 5 bases, and 11 bases lay in between. The CDR3 totals 14 residues.

The chain employs TRBV9 and TRBJ2-5; 8 nucleotides match TRBD2. Trimming took 4 bases from V and 0 from J; bases not matched to a gene: 14. Germline V CDR1 and CDR2: SGDLS, YYNGEE. The CDR3 is 18 amino acids. CDR3: CASSHPKAGTRDQETQYF. CDR3 nucleotides: TGTGCCAGCAGCCACCCTAAGGCCGGGACTAGGGACCAAGAGACCCAGTACTTC.

The rearrangement joins TRBV2 to TRBJ1-1; D is uncertain. Germline lookup yields CDR1 SNHLY and CDR2 FYNNEI. V was trimmed by 8 bases and J by 0 bases, leaving 7 bases between them. CDR3 length equals 12 residues. CDR3 amino acids: CASPGMNTEAFF. DNA for the CDR3: TGTGCCAGCCCGGGGATGAACACTGAAGCTTTCTTT.

This clone was seen a single time. The chain joins TRBV27 to TRBJ2-1; the match to TRBD2 covers 10 bases. The CDR3 extends over 13 amino acids. Losses at the gene ends were 8 bases for V and 9 bases for J; bases not matched to a gene: 7. The germline gives CDR1 MNHEY, CDR2 SMNVEV (reference sequence). The DNA for the CDR3 is TGTGCCAGCGCCGGGACTAGCGCAGTTGAGCAGTTCTTC. This translates into CASAGTSAVEQFF.

The genes are TRBV5-6 and TRBJ2-1; the match to TRBD2 covers 8 bases. V lost 3 bases and J lost 6; bases outside the gene matches: 11. Germline V gene sequence: CDR1 SGHDT, CDR2 YYEEEE. This CDR3 is 16 amino acids long. The CDR3 here is CASSSEWTSLGNEQFF. The CDR3 coding sequence is TGTGCCAGCAGCTCCGAATGGACTAGCTTGGGCAATGAGCAGTTCTTC.

The rearrangement uses TRBV7-9 and TRBJ1-2, with 12 nucleotides matching TRBD1. The junction had 6 bases not matched to a gene; V was cut back by 6 bases and J by 10 bases. Per the germline V gene, CDR1 is SEHNR and CDR2 is FQNEAQ (reference sequence). The CDR3 consists of 13 residues. Here the CDR3 reads CASSYGTGGVYTF. CDR3 sequence (DNA): TGTGCCAGCAGTTACGGGACAGGGGGCGTCTACACCTTC. Filled out from reference TRBV7-9 and TRBJ1-2, the complete variable domain reads DTGVSQNPRHKITKRGQNVTFRCDPISEHNRLYWYRQTLGQGPEFLTYFQNEAQLEKSRLLSDRFSAERPKGSFSTLEIQRTEQGDSAMYLCASSYGTGGVYTFGSGTRLTVV.

The rearrangement uses TRBV5-1 and TRBJ2-1; 10 bases are a match to TRBD2. V shed 5 bases, J shed 0 bases, and the junction held 5 bases outside the gene matches. CDR3 length equals 16 residues. The germline V gene has CDR1 SGHRS and CDR2 YFSETQ. CDR3: CASRTASGSSYNEQFF. Written as DNA, the CDR3 is TGCGCCAGCAGGACAGCTAGCGGGAGCTCCTACAATGAGCAGTTCTTC.

This clone was observed a single time. The rearrangement uses TRBV7-3 and TRBJ2-2, with a possible D match to TRBD1 (6 bases). The CDR3 has 12 residues. Trimming shortened V by 3 bases and J by 8 bases, and 7 bases separated the two germline ends. Germline lookup yields CDR1 SGHTA and CDR2 FQGTGA. CDR3 sequence: CASSFTGGELFF. The CDR3 region has the DNA TGTGCCAGCAGCTTTACAGGGGGGGAGCTGTTTTTT.

CDR3 amino acids: CASSPTSGRAHEQYF. CDR3 DNA: TGTGCCAGCAGCCCTACTAGCGGGAGGGCCCACGAGCAGTACTTC. The chain combines TRBV5-4 with TRBJ2-7; the match to TRBD2 covers 13 bases. CDR3 length equals 15 residues. After removal of 4 bases from V and 5 bases from J, the junction contained 6 bases not matched to a gene. CDR1 SGHNT and CDR2 YYREEE come from the germline V gene (reference sequence).

This clone was picked up one time. This chain uses TRBV7-3 with TRBJ2-3; tentatively, D is TRBD1 (5 bases). CDR1 is SGHTA, CDR2 FQGTGA, per germline. This CDR3 contains 14 residues. V dropped 3 bases and J dropped 1 base, with 8 bases sitting between them. CDR3 sequence: CASSLGRGTDTQYF. Here the CDR3 DNA reads TGTGCCAGCAGCTTGGGCAGGGGCACAGATACGCAGTATTTT.

This clone was counted a few times. The V and J genes are TRBV29-1 and TRBJ1-1; D not certain. Germline CDR1 SQVTM, CDR2 ANQGSEA. The CDR3 extends over 12 amino acids. Trimming shortened V by 0 bases and J by 10 bases, and 12 bases separated the two germline ends. The CDR3 DNA is TGCAGCGTTGAAGATAAACCCTTCGGAGCTTTCTTT. This gives the protein CSVEDKPFGAFF.